The 21 T cell receptor beta chains presented below share a single source sample, sequenced in a study of blood T cell repertoires in COVID-19. Profiling relied on immunoSEQ multiplex PCR, and the TCRdb table lists in-frame clones only, not all of them. Here the sample spans about 260,000 clones, 86% being singletons. The sample consisted of peripheral blood. The source is a man aged 35 to 55 who had recovered from COVID-19.

The V call is TRBV7-9, the J call TRBJ2-1, with a possible D match to TRBD2 (5 bases). Trimming removed 5 bases at V and 6 bases at J, with 20 bases between. Looked up from germline, CDR1 is SEHNR and CDR2 is FQNEAQ (reference sequence). The CDR3 is 16 residues long. The CDR3 loop reads CASSPPTTESLNEQFF. The CDR3, as DNA: TGTGCCAGCAGCCCCCCGACTACAGAATCGCTCAATGAGCAGTTCTTC.

The chain links TRBV27 to TRBJ2-3, with a possible D match to TRBD2 (7 bases). This CDR3 has 14 residues. Trimming took off 2 bases at V and 4 bases at J, with 10 bases between the two ends. CDR1 is MNHEY and CDR2 is SMNVEV in the germline V gene (reference sequence). This CDR3 reads CASSLGGGADTQYF. As DNA, the CDR3 is TGTGCCAGCAGTTTAGGGGGGGGCGCAGATACGCAGTATTTT.

This sequence joins TRBV2 and TRBJ2-2, with D possibly matching TRBD2 (5 bases). The CDR3 covers 14 residues. V lost 1 base and J 5 bases, leaving 8 bases between the germline ends. The germline gives CDR1 SNHLY, CDR2 FYNNEI. CDR3 DNA: TGTGCCAGCAGTGAAGTTGCGGGTACCGGGGAGCTGTTTTTT. This encodes CASSEVAGTGELFF.

The V call is TRBV6-5, the J call TRBJ2-1; 7 nucleotides line up with TRBD2. V gave up 2 bases and J gave up 4 bases; unmatched junction bases: 8. The CDR3 has 16 amino acids. The germline V gene has CDR1 MNHEY and CDR2 SVGAGI. The chain's CDR3 is CASSYTASGLYNEQFF. The CDR3 coding sequence is TGTGCCAGCAGTTACACGGCTAGCGGACTGTACAATGAGCAGTTCTTC.

The V call is TRBV6-2 or TRBV6-3, the J call TRBJ2-2; 10 nucleotides match TRBD1. The CDR3 runs 16 residues. The V segment lost 5 bases and the J segment 5 bases; nucleotides outside the gene matches: 8. Germline values: CDR1 MNHEY, CDR2 SVGEGT. The chain's CDR3 is CASSPIGTGATGELFF. The CDR3 coding sequence is TGTGCCAGCAGTCCGATCGGGACAGGGGCGACCGGGGAGCTGTTTTTT.

The rearrangement links TRBV19 to TRBJ2-1; no clear D. Germline V gene data show CDR1 as LNHDA and CDR2 as SQIVND (reference sequence). V dropped 3 bases and J dropped 1 base, with 10 bases sitting between them. This CDR3 comprises 15 residues. The CDR3 loop is CASSILGASYNEQFF. The CDR3 DNA is TGTGCCAGTAGTATCTTGGGCGCATCCTACAATGAGCAGTTCTTC.

The chain combines TRBV7-8 with TRBJ2-3, with D possibly being TRBD2 (5 bases). The CDR3 length is 13 residues. Germline-derived CDR1 and CDR2 are SGHVS and FQNEAQ. The V end was cut by 4 bases, the J end by 4 bases, with 9 bases between. CDR3: CASSSRGPDTQYF. The CDR3 nucleotides read TGTGCCAGCAGCTCTCGAGGGCCAGATACGCAGTATTTT.

The rearrangement uses TRBV9 and TRBJ2-5; 11 positions agree with TRBD2. Germline lookup yields CDR1 SGDLS and CDR2 YYNGEE. The V gene end was trimmed by 0 bases and the J gene end by 0 bases; junction bases not matched to a gene: 7. The length of the CDR3 is 18 residues. The CDR3, as DNA: TGTGCCAGCAGCGTAGGTCCTAGCGGGAGGATCCACCAAGAGACCCAGTACTTC. Translating gives CASSVGPSGRIHQETQYF.

This sequence joins TRBV6-5 and TRBJ2-7; tentative D call: TRBD2 (5 bases). The V end lost 2 bases, the J end lost 10 bases, and 9 bases lay between the germline ends. The CDR3 loop spans 11 amino acids. The germline gives CDR1 MNHEY, CDR2 SVGAGI. The CDR3 DNA reads TGTGCCAGCAGTTACCAAGGGAGCCAGTACTTC. This translates into CASSYQGSQYF.

This clone has just one count. The chain links TRBV18 to TRBJ1-6; D possibly corresponds to TRBD1 (6 bases). The germline gives CDR1 KGHSH, CDR2 LQKENI. The CDR3 runs to 15 residues. Trimming pared 6 bases from V and 4 bases from J, leaving 13 bases between. The DNA of the CDR3 is TGTGCCAGCTCCCTCACAGGGAAGTATAATTCACCCCTCCACTTT. It codes for CASSLTGKYNSPLHF. Full variable domain (rest looked up from reference TRBV18 and TRBJ1-6): NAGVMQNPRHLVRRRGQEARLRCSPMKGHSHVYWYRQLPEEGLKFMVYLQKENIIDESGMPKERFSAEFPKEGPSILRIQQVVRGDSAAYFCASSLTGKYNSPLHFGNGTRLTVT.

The chain couples TRBV30 to TRBJ2-7; perhaps TRBD2 as D (5 bases). The CDR3 is 14 residues long. The germline V gene encodes CDR1 GTSNPN and CDR2 SVGIG (reference sequence). Trimming removed 3 bases at V and 0 bases at J, with 12 bases between. Written as DNA, the CDR3 is TGTGCCTGGAGCCCCGGGGTTCGCTCCTACGAGCAGTACTTC. This encodes CAWSPGVRSYEQYF. Together with reference TRBV30 and TRBJ2-7, the CDR3 gives the full variable domain: SQTIHQWPATLVQPVGSPLSLECTVEGTSNPNLYWYRQAAGRGLQLLFYSVGIGQISSEVPQNLSASRPQDRQFILSSKKLLLSDSGFYLCAWSPGVRSYEQYFGPGTRLTVT.

J is TRBJ1-2 and V is TRBV5-4; 9 bases agree with TRBD1. The trim removed 5 bases at V and 2 bases at J, leaving 4 bases unmatched. The V gene's germline CDR1 is SGHNT and CDR2 YYREEE (reference sequence). This CDR3 comprises 14 residues. The CDR3 DNA sequence: TGTGCCAGCAGGACCACAGGGGGCAACTATGGCTACACCTTC. This gives the protein CASRTTGGNYGYTF. The full variable domain, in which reference TRBV5-4 and TRBJ1-2 provide the parts outside the CDR3, is ETGVTQSPTHLIKTRGQQVTLRCSSQSGHNTVSWYQQALGQGPQFIFQYYREEENGRGNFPPRFSGLQFPNYSSELNVNALELDDSALYLCASRTTGGNYGYTFGSGTRLTVV.

The CDR3 here is CASSVEGRGPDETQYF. Written as DNA, the CDR3 is TGTGCCAGCAGCGTAGAGGGCAGGGGGCCCGACGAGACCCAGTACTTC. The genes are TRBV9 and TRBJ2-5; 8 bases are shared with TRBD1. The CDR3 contains 16 residues. Germline values: CDR1 SGDLS, CDR2 YYNGEE. The J segment lost 5 bases and the V segment lost 0 bases, leaving 9 bases of the junction unmatched.

The V and J genes are TRBV18 and TRBJ2-1; TRBD2 is a possible D gene (6 bases). This CDR3 spans 19 amino acids. Germline CDR1 KGHSH, CDR2 LQKENI. Between the trimmed V and J ends, which lost 0 bases and 0 bases, there was a span of 18 bases. The CDR3 here is CASSPPPGDLSRSYNEQFF. The DNA for the CDR3 is TGTGCCAGCTCACCACCTCCGGGAGACCTTTCCCGCTCCTACAATGAGCAGTTCTTC.

The chain employs TRBV28 and TRBJ2-3; 8 bases agree with TRBD2. V was clipped by 5 bases and J by 0 bases; unmatched bases: 7. The CDR3 covers 16 residues. CDR1 is MDHEN and CDR2 is SYDVKM in the germline V gene. CDR3 sequence reads: CASSNGASGSTDTQYF. CDR3 DNA sequence: TGTGCCAGCAGTAACGGGGCTAGCGGGAGCACAGATACGCAGTATTTT.

This sequence joins TRBV14 and TRBJ1-4, with a possible D match to TRBD1 (5 bases). Germline V gives CDR1 SGHDN, CDR2 FVKESK. The CDR3 sequence is 16 residues long. V was trimmed by 4 bases and J by 0 bases, leaving 12 bases between them. The CDR3 bases are TGTGCCAGCAGCCTCCTGGGGGGAGCAACTAATGAAAAACTGTTTTTT. Its translation is CASSLLGGATNEKLFF.

The chain recombines TRBV9 with TRBJ2-5, with 9 bases identical to TRBD2. Trimming cost V 4 bases and J 9 bases; bases outside gene matches: 10. Germline lookup yields CDR1 SGDLS and CDR2 YYNGEE. The CDR3 extends over 14 amino acids. CDR3: CASSQTGTSFAQYF. The CDR3 DNA reads as TGTGCCAGCAGCCAAACCGGGACTAGCTTCGCCCAGTACTTC.

This sequence joins TRBV4-3 and TRBJ2-7, with D uncertain. The germline V and J ends were trimmed by 4 bases and 2 bases, with 15 bases remaining between them. The CDR3 contains 15 residues. Germline loops: CDR1 LGHNA, CDR2 YSLEER. CDR3 bases: TGCGCCAGCAGCCGCGCCGCAGGTTCTCCCTACGAGCAGTACTTC. Translated: CASSRAAGSPYEQYF.

This clone showed up just once. The DNA for the CDR3 is TGTGCCATCACTCAGACAGGGGGAGAAGCTTTCTTT. Its translation is CAITQTGGEAFF. This chain links TRBV10-3 with TRBJ1-1; 9 nucleotides align to TRBD1. V dropped 7 bases and J dropped 8; count of bases not matched to a gene: 5. Germline CDR1 and CDR2: ENHRY and SYGVKD. This CDR3 has 12 residues.

The chain has TRBV24-1 and TRBJ2-3, with D possibly TRBD2 on 5 matching bases. The germline CDR1 and CDR2 sequences are KGHDR and SFDVKD. V gave up 9 bases and J gave up 9 bases, with 18 bases separating them. CDR3 length: 13 residues. The DNA of the CDR3 is TGTGCCACCCGGGATGTCGTAACTGGGACGCAGTATTTT. The encoded protein is CATRDVVTGTQYF.

This chain uses TRBV24-1 with TRBJ1-2; a possible D gene is TRBD1 (5 bases). The CDR3 runs 17 residues. V shed 0 bases and J shed 2 bases, with 15 bases lying between them. CDR1 KGHDR and CDR2 SFDVKD come from the germline V gene. The CDR3, as DNA: TGTGCCACCAGTGATTTGGGGGGGAGCAGGGAGAACTATGGCTACACCTTC. Translated: CATSDLGGSRENYGYTF.